This T cell receptor beta chain was documented in a study of control samples from healthy donors and cancer patients. Germline lookup yields CDR1 MNHEY and CDR2 SMNVEV (reference sequence). This CDR3 has 14 residues. The ends lost 6 bases at V and 4 bases at J; junction bases unmatched: 7. Generated by immunoSEQ multiplex PCR, the TCRdb table keeps only in-frame clones and is missing some. The sample records 390,000 or so clones, roughly 90% being singletons. The chain has TRBV27 and TRBJ2-5; 8 nucleotides align to TRBD1. The origin of this receptor is a middle-aged man with head and neck cancer. Source material: PBMCs. This chain's CDR3 is CASRPLGQGETQYF. Here the CDR3 DNA reads TGTGCCAGCAGACCGCTAGGACAGGGAGAGACCCAGTACTTC.